The entry below gives a single TCR beta chain sequence along with its context. As yet, its antigen is unknown. Both 60 Vbeta primers and 13 Jbeta primers went into the PCR. This table comes from immunoSEQ multiplex PCR, and its TCRdb copy is limited to in-frame clones, with some not included. The sample comprises approximately 140,000 clones, 79% of which are singletons, and roughly 6.7% rests with the top ten. This sample is part of a study of cytomegalovirus exposure and HLA in healthy donors. Healthy people donating bone marrow made up the donors. Study outcomes and limitations: Cytomegalovirus status was reportedly diagnosed by the classifier with high sensitivity and specificity. Usually a TCR sequence was rare, but some public TCRs were found in many donors.

V was shortened by 0 bases and J by 3 bases, with 18 bases between the two germline ends. Germline V gene lookup returns CDR1 GTSNPN and CDR2 SVGIG (reference sequence). The length of the CDR3 is 16 residues. The sequence derives from a man aged 50 or older in good health and CMV-seropositive. The sample consisted of PBMCs. The rearrangement links TRBV30 to TRBJ2-7; the D gene is possibly TRBD2 (6 bases). This chain's CDR3 is CAWSVRGTGFVYEQYF. In DNA form, the CDR3 reads TGTGCCTGGAGTGTACGGGGGACGGGATTTGTCTACGAGCAGTACTTC.